This T cell receptor (beta chain) derives from a study of T cell changes during pregnancy in multiple sclerosis. CDR3 length: 16 residues. V shed 0 bases, J shed 4 bases, and the junction held 5 bases outside the gene matches. CDR1 and CDR2 from the germline V gene are LGHNA and YNFKEQ. The protocol was immunoSEQ multiplex PCR, while the TCRdb copy is restricted to in-frame clones and leaves out a portion. The profile shows about 77,000 clones, 89% of them singletons. Sequencing used peripheral blood, obtained before pregnancy. The chain employs TRBV4-2 and TRBJ2-3; 9 nucleotides align to TRBD2. The sequence derives from a female donor with multiple sclerosis, enrolled in a pregnancy study. The CDR3 is CASSQDRRGGPDTQYF. Written as DNA, the CDR3 is TGTGCCAGCAGCCAAGATCGGCGGGGGGGCCCAGATACGCAGTATTTT.